These 23 T cell receptor beta chains were sequenced from one sample in a study of patients and donors after allogeneic stem cell transplantation. TCRdb processed the RT-PCR reads anew with MiXCR; each CDR3 protein has one entry. The table lists 30,000 or so distinct CDR3 sequences, around 6.8% of them singletons, with about a third in the top ten. Sequencing was carried out using blood, either unsorted or a sorted T cell fraction (not recorded which). All receptors come from a human donor who was either an allogeneic HSCT recipient or a stem cell or donor lymphocyte infusion donor (not recorded which). It is not recorded whose cells these are; they may come from a transplant donor.

This clonotype came up many times. The chain joins TRBV29-1 to TRBJ2-1; 8 bases are a match to TRBD2. This CDR3 contains 16 residues. V was pared by 2 bases and J by 4 bases, with 10 bases of the junction left unmatched. CDR1 and CDR2 (germline): SQVTM, ANQGSEA. The CDR3 is CSVESPGLVLYNEQFF. The CDR3 DNA reads TGCAGCGTTGAATCTCCGGGACTAGTACTATACAATGAGCAGTTCTTC.

This clonotype occurred a few times. The V call is TRBV28, the J call TRBJ2-7; 10 positions match TRBD2. J gave up 2 bases and V 6 bases, and 1 base lay outside the gene matches. The CDR3 runs 13 residues. The germline V gene encodes CDR1 MDHEN and CDR2 SYDVKM. The CDR3 nucleotides read TGTGCCAGCAGACTAGCGGGACCCTACGAGCAGTACTTC. Its translation: CASRLAGPYEQYF.

This clonotype was counted many times. J is TRBJ1-4 and V is TRBV7-9, with 8 nucleotides matching TRBD1. Trimming removed 5 bases from V and 0 bases from J; junction bases left unmatched: 8. Germline V gives CDR1 SEHNR, CDR2 FQNEAQ (reference sequence). The CDR3 runs 17 residues. The CDR3 DNA reads as TGTGCCAGCAGCCCAATCGACAGGGGTGCAACTAATGAAAAACTGTTTTTT. Its protein product is CASSPIDRGATNEKLFF. The full variable domain, completed using reference TRBV7-9 and TRBJ1-4, is DTGVSQNPRHKITKRGQNVTFRCDPISEHNRLYWYRQTLGQGPEFLTYFQNEAQLEKSRLLSDRFSAERPKGSFSTLEIQRTEQGDSAMYLCASSPIDRGATNEKLFFGSGTQLSVL.

This clonotype was found a few times. J is TRBJ1-3 and V is TRBV5-6; no clear D. The CDR3 consists of 14 residues. The V and J ends lost 4 bases and 0 bases respectively, with 8 bases between them. CDR1 is SGHDT, CDR2 YYEEEE, per germline. In DNA, the CDR3 is TGTGCCAGCAGCCTGCCTGGCTCTGGAAACACCATATATTTT. Encoded protein: CASSLPGSGNTIYF.

This clonotype was recorded at least ten times. The rearrangement joins TRBV12-3 or TRBV12-4 to TRBJ2-1; a possible D gene is TRBD1 (6 bases). CDR3 length: 15 amino acids. Trimming cost V 5 bases and J 6 bases, with 17 bases left between them. The CDR3 DNA sequence: TGTGCCAGCAGTCCAAGCACCGGGACACTCAATGAGCAGTTCTTC. This gives the protein CASSPSTGTLNEQFF.

In its sample, this clonotype was seen many times. This sequence joins TRBV4-3 and TRBJ1-4, with D unclear. CDR3 length equals 15 residues. The germline V gene encodes CDR1 LGHNA and CDR2 YSLEER. Deletions cut 3 bases from V and 2 bases from J, with 10 bases between. In nucleotides, the CDR3 is TGCGCCAGCAGCCACTCGGGAGGCACTAATGAAAAACTGTTTTTT. It yields the protein CASSHSGGTNEKLFF.

This clonotype was seen many times. The gene calls are TRBV5-1 and TRBJ2-1, with D unresolved. V shed 4 bases and J shed 5 bases, with 10 bases lying between them. Germline CDR1 and CDR2: SGHRS and YFSETQ. The CDR3 has 13 amino acids. The CDR3 DNA sequence: TGCGCCAGCAGCCCCCCAGAGGACAATGAGCAGTTCTTC. Translation: CASSPPEDNEQFF.

Ten or more counts support this clonotype. V and J are TRBV20-1 and TRBJ1-2; the match to TRBD1 covers 7 bases. This CDR3 has 13 amino acids. Germline CDR1 DFQATT, CDR2 SNEGSKA (reference sequence). With V trimmed by 6 bases and J by 5 bases, 9 bases remained unmatched. CDR3 DNA: TGCAGTGCCGGGGGGACAGCTCTTTATGGCTACACCTTC. It codes for CSAGGTALYGYTF.

This chain joins TRBV4-1 and TRBJ2-7; no firm D call. Per the germline V gene, CDR1 is MGHRA and CDR2 is YSYEKL. CDR3 length equals 14 residues. V was pared by 0 bases and J by 0 bases, with 6 bases between. The CDR3 nucleotides read TGCGCCAGCAGCCAAGATGGGTTCTCCTACGAGCAGTACTTC. Protein product: CASSQDGFSYEQYF.

The V call is TRBV9, the J call TRBJ2-2, with TRBD2 identical over 8 bases. There are 16 residues in the CDR3. Germline assignment: CDR1 SGDLS and CDR2 YYNGEE. After removal of 7 bases from V and 0 bases from J, the junction contained 8 bases not matched to a gene. The DNA for the CDR3 is TGTGCCAGCGGGGCCCGAGCGGGAGCGAACACCGGGGAGCTGTTTTTT. Amino acids: CASGARAGANTGELFF.

Many counts were recorded for this clonotype. The rearrangement links TRBV6-1 to TRBJ1-2; a weak D match, TRBD1 (5 bases). Germline V gives CDR1 MNHNS, CDR2 SASEGT. Trimming stripped 5 bases from V and 4 bases from J, with 17 bases between. The CDR3 is 15 amino acids. CDR3 nucleotide sequence: TGTGCCAGCAGTAGCCCGGGACGGCACTTCTATGGCTACACCTTC. This codes for CASSSPGRHFYGYTF.

V is TRBV20-1 and J is TRBJ1-6; possible D gene TRBD1, 5 bases. This CDR3 comprises 15 residues. Trimming removed 4 bases from V and 9 bases from J, with 19 bases in between. The V gene's germline CDR1 is DFQATT and CDR2 SNEGSKA (reference sequence). CDR3 DNA: TGCAGTGCTACGAACAGTTGGAGCGGGGCTTCACCCCTCCACTTT. Translating gives CSATNSWSGASPLHF.

The table lists this clonotype with many counts. V is TRBV20-1 and J is TRBJ1-5, with D perhaps matching TRBD1 (6 bases). V lost 3 bases to trimming and J lost 0 bases, with 27 bases between them. CDR3 size: 20 residues. Per germline, CDR1 DFQATT and CDR2 SNEGSKA (reference sequence). This CDR3 reads CSARDPDRGLGAYSNQPQHF. The CDR3 region has the DNA TGCAGTGCTAGGGACCCTGATAGGGGTTTGGGGGCCTATAGCAATCAGCCCCAGCATTTT.

At least ten counts were recorded for this clonotype. The rearrangement uses TRBV12-3 or TRBV12-4 and TRBJ2-2; possible D gene TRBD2, 5 bases. V gave up 2 bases and J gave up 0 bases, with 7 bases separating them. The CDR3 totals 15 residues. The CDR3 DNA sequence: TGTGCCAGCAGTTTACGAGGGACGAACACCGGGGAGCTGTTTTTT. Its protein product is CASSLRGTNTGELFF.

Many counts were recorded for this clonotype. V is TRBV20-1 and J is TRBJ1-3; a weak D match, TRBD1 (5 bases). The length of the CDR3 is 15 residues. Per germline, CDR1 DFQATT and CDR2 SNEGSKA (reference sequence). Trimming stripped 2 bases from V and 4 bases from J, with 15 bases between. CDR3 sequence: CSARMGSRTGNTIYF. The CDR3 DNA is TGCAGTGCTAGAATGGGATCCCGGACAGGAAACACCATATATTTT.

Ten or more counts support this clonotype. The V and J genes are TRBV20-1 and TRBJ1-1; no definite D call. V dropped 7 bases and J dropped 6 bases, with 12 bases sitting between them. This CDR3 contains 11 residues. Germline lookup yields CDR1 DFQATT and CDR2 SNEGSKA (reference sequence). The CDR3 sequence is CSVPPGAEAFF. The CDR3 bases are TGCAGTGTCCCACCCGGGGCTGAAGCTTTCTTT.

Only a few counts were recorded for this clonotype. The CDR3 reads CSAKSTGRELFF. DNA of the CDR3: TGCAGTGCCAAATCGACGGGGAGGGAGCTGTTTTTT. This rearrangement joins TRBV20-1 to TRBJ2-2; the D gene is possibly TRBD2 (5 bases). CDR1 and CDR2 (germline): DFQATT, SNEGSKA (reference sequence). The CDR3 sequence is 12 residues long. The V and J ends lost 6 bases and 9 bases respectively, with 14 bases between them.

Points on this clonotype: A read error may be the cause here, since a much bigger clone is one base away. The chain combines TRBV3-1 with TRBJ2-5; D gene ambiguous. The CDR3 length is 16 residues. The V gene's germline CDR1 is LGHDT and CDR2 YNNKEL (reference sequence). CDR3 DNA sequence: TGTACCAGCAGCCTCGATCCAGCAGGATACCAAGAGACCCAGTACTTC. It yields the protein CTSSLDPAGYQETQYF.

This clonotype was counted ten times or more. The rearrangement joins TRBV10-3 to TRBJ1-5, with no clear D. There are 15 residues in the CDR3. V was pared by 3 bases and J by 0 bases, with 9 bases between. Germline values: CDR1 ENHRY, CDR2 SYGVKD. The DNA for the CDR3 is TGTGCCATCAGTGATGAACAGTATAGCAATCAGCCCCAGCATTTT. Translation: CAISDEQYSNQPQHF.

This clonotype has only one observation. Given a much more abundant clone one base away, this may be a read error. This chain links TRBV7-2 with TRBJ1-2; tentatively, D is TRBD1 (5 bases). This CDR3 comprises 14 residues. In germline, CDR1 is SGHTA, CDR2 FQGNSA. Trimming took 4 bases from V and 4 from J, leaving 13 bases between them. As DNA, the CDR3 is TGTGCCAGCAGCTCTTCTACTGGGGGCTATGGCTACACCTTC. Its translation is CASSSSTGGYGYTF.

In its sample, this clonotype ranks as medium-sized (0.01 to 0.1%). The rearrangement uses TRBV29-1 and TRBJ2-1, with D unclear. V lost 4 bases, J lost 10 bases, and 5 bases lay in between. CDR1 is SQVTM, CDR2 ANQGSEA, per germline. The CDR3 totals 9 residues. CDR3 coding DNA: TGCAGCGTTGGACGGGAGCAGTTCTTC. Amino acids: CSVGREQFF.

Ten or more counts support this clonotype. The genes are TRBV3-1 and TRBJ1-2; D gene unclear. The CDR3 totals 14 residues. Deletions cut 0 bases from V and 8 bases from J, with 13 bases between. Germline CDR1 reads LGHDT; CDR2 reads YNNKEL (reference sequence). CDR3 DNA sequence: TGTGCCAGCAGCCAAGATAAGGGAGCCGGCGGCTACACCTTC. This translates into CASSQDKGAGGYTF.

The table lists this clonotype with a few counts. V usage is TRBV27 and J usage is TRBJ2-1, with D perhaps TRBD1 (5 bases). The V and J ends lost 3 bases and 5 bases respectively, with 11 bases between them. Germline CDR1 is MNHEY and CDR2 is SMNVEV (reference sequence). This CDR3 region has 14 residues. CDR3: CASSFGRADNEQFF. CDR3 nucleotide sequence: TGTGCCAGCAGTTTCGGCAGGGCGGACAATGAGCAGTTCTTC.